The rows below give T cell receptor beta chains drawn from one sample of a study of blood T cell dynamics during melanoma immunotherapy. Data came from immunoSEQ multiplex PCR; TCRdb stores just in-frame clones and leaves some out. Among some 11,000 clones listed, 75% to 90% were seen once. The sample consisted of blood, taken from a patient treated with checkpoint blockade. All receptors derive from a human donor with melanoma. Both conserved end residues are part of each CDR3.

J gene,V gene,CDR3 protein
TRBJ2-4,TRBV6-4,CASSAFAGGPSNIQYF
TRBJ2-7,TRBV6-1,CASIEGPKPYEQYF
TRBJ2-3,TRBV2,CASRLGGVTDTQYF
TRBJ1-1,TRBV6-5,CASVKQGTAPEAFF
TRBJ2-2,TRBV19,CASTLPGGNTGELFF
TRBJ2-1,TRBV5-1,CASSRLAGNGEQFF
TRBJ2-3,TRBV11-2,CASSLDPGSPDTQYF
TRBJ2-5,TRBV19,CASKRAGALFQETQYF
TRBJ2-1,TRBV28,CASSTGGARSYNEQFF
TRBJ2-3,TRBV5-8,CASSPHRGADTQYF
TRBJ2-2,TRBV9,CASSVGQGGTGELFF
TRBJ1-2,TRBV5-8,CASSFGWGYTF
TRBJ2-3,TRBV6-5,CASRPTGGTDTQYF
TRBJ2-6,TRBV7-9,CASSGGQGSGANVLTF
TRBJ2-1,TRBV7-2,CASSLGQGTEQFF
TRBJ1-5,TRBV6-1,CASSEFPGPNNQPQHF
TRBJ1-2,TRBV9,CASSVAEVVTDEFNYGYTF
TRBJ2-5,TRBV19,CASSIAGAQETQYF
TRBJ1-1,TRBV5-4,CASSGGGGAGTEAFF
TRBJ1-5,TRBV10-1,CASNNTRNQPQHF
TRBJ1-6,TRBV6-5,CASGDREGTPLHF
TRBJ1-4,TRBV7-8,CASSETGGPTNEKLFF
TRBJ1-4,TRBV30,CASGTHNEKLFF
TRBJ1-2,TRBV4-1,CASSQGQGTYGYTF
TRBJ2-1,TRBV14,CASSQDLPRRDEQFF
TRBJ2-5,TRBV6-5,CASSYSTSGVQETQYF
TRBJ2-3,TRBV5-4,CASSLEPSGGTDTQYF
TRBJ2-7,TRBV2,CASSNRDTATGQYF
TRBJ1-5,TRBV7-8,CASSNNRGRIQPQHF
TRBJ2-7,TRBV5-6,CASSLEQGPNPYEQYF
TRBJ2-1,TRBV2,CASNRDDEQFF
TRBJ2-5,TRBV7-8,CASSPTSGGALETQYF
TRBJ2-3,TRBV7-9,CASSLPEDTQYF
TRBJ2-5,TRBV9,CASSPWILGETQYF
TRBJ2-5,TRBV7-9,CASSVPTGRETQYF
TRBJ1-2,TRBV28,CASSLDRTQGGYTF
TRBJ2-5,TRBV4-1,CASSLRGTSRQETQYF
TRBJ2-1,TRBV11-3,CASSPSSGGAHEQFF
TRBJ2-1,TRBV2,CASSEDGSATYNEQFF
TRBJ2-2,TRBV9,CASTTGADNTGELFF
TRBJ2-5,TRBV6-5,CASSYSGRGIQETQYF
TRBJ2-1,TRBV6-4,CASSYGTSGGNEQFF
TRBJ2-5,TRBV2,CASSGQRGYQETQYF
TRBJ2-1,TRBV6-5,CASSYSDLSYNEQFF
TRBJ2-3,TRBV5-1,CASRHEGASTDTQYF